One sample yielded the 12 T cell receptor beta chains listed below, sequenced in a study of T cells after yellow fever vaccination. TCRdb processed the 5' RACE reads anew with MiXCR; each CDR3 protein has one entry. The table lists about 250,000 distinct CDR3 sequences, 3.6% of them singletons. The material was PBMCs, obtained 15 days after the yellow fever booster vaccination. These receptors all come from a man younger than 35 who received the YFV17D yellow fever vaccine.

This clonotype was observed at least ten times. The rearrangement uses TRBV2 and TRBJ2-1; TRBD1 might be the D (5 bases). The V gene lost 2 bases and the J gene lost 0 bases, with 11 bases spanning the gap. The CDR3 runs 16 residues. Germline-derived CDR1 and CDR2 are SNHLY and FYNNEI. CDR3 sequence (DNA): TGTGCCAGCAGTGAACACAGGTGGAGCTCCTACAATGAGCAGTTCTTC. It translates to CASSEHRWSSYNEQFF.

This clonotype was detected many times. J is TRBJ1-1 and V is TRBV20-1, with D perhaps TRBD1 (6 bases). CDR3 length equals 13 residues. Germline CDR1 and CDR2: DFQATT and SNEGSKA (reference sequence). Trimming cost V 5 bases and J 4 bases, with 14 bases left between them. The CDR3 region has the DNA TGCAGTGCTGGAGCAGGGGTGGCCACTGAAGCTTTCTTT. Residues: CSAGAGVATEAFF.

This clonotype was counted many times. The V and J genes are TRBV5-1 and TRBJ2-5, with a possible D match to TRBD2 (6 bases). V lost 0 bases and J 4 bases, leaving 13 bases between the germline ends. The CDR3 is made up of 15 amino acids. Germline V gene lookup returns CDR1 SGHRS and CDR2 YFSETQ. CDR3 protein: CASSLAWGVGETQYF. CDR3 DNA: TGCGCCAGCAGCTTGGCTTGGGGGGTCGGAGAGACCCAGTACTTC.

This clonotype was recorded at least ten times. Here the CDR3 reads CASRTEGGNTIYF. CDR3 bases: TGTGCCAGCAGGACTGAGGGTGGAAACACCATATATTTT. The J gene is TRBJ1-3, the V gene TRBV5-4; D ambiguous. This CDR3 contains 13 residues. Germline CDR1 SGHNT, CDR2 YYREEE (reference sequence). The V and J ends lost 5 bases and 3 bases respectively, with 9 bases between them.

There are many counts of this clonotype. V usage is TRBV4-3 and J usage is TRBJ2-1; 9 nucleotides align to TRBD1. Germline lookup yields CDR1 LGHNA and CDR2 YSLEER. The V gene end was trimmed by 8 bases and the J gene end by 8 bases; junction bases not matched to a gene: 13. CDR3 length equals 15 residues. The CDR3 protein is CASALDRGIVYEQFF. The CDR3, as DNA: TGCGCCAGCGCCCTGGACAGGGGAATCGTTTATGAGCAGTTCTTC.

To note about this clonotype: With a much larger clone just one base away, this may be a read error. The CDR3 spells CASSQDWVDRVPVAFF. The CDR3, as DNA: TGCGCCAGCAGCCAAGATTGGGTAGACAGGGTTCCTGTAGCTTTCTTT. The chain is built from TRBV4-3 and TRBJ1-1; 7 bases align to TRBD1. This CDR3 spans 16 amino acids. J gave up 10 bases and V 0 bases, and 14 bases lay outside the gene matches. Germline V gene sequence: CDR1 LGHNA, CDR2 YSLEER.

A note on this clonotype: A read error may be the cause here, since a much bigger clone is one base away. A read error is likely, as this CDR3 ends without the conserved phenylalanine or tryptophan. The CDR3 DNA is TGCAGCGTGACGGACAGGGGGCGAAACACCATATATATT. Amino acid sequence: CSVTDRGRNTIYI. J is TRBJ1-3 and V is TRBV29-1; 11 bases line up with TRBD1. V dropped 6 bases and J dropped 5; count of bases not matched to a gene: 3. Per germline, CDR1 SQVTM and CDR2 ANQGSEA. The CDR3 is 13 residues long.

This clonotype was recorded many times. This CDR3 reads CASSLGGLAAGYLADTQYF. The CDR3 nucleotides are TGCGCCAGCAGCTTGGGGGGACTAGCCGCGGGGTATCTCGCAGATACGCAGTATTTT. This chain joins TRBV5-1 and TRBJ2-3; 9 positions agree with TRBD2. The CDR3 length is 19 residues. From germline, CDR1 is SGHRS and CDR2 YFSETQ. J was trimmed by 4 bases and V by 0 bases; bases with no gene match: 15.

This clonotype has a count of ten or more. The rearrangement links TRBV29-1 to TRBJ1-2; D perhaps matches TRBD1 (5 bases). Germline CDR1 and CDR2: SQVTM and ANQGSEA. Trimming removed 4 bases at V and 8 bases at J, with 11 bases between. The CDR3 covers 11 residues. Here the CDR3 DNA reads TGCAGCGTTGGGAAGGGGTCGGGCTACACCTTC. Protein: CSVGKGSGYTF.

This clonotype has a count of ten or more. One junction end does not reproduce the germline sequence, and a read error may be involved. V and J are TRBV7-7 and TRBJ1-1; possibly TRBD1 for D (5 bases). The CDR3 consists of 13 residues. CDR1 and CDR2 from the germline V gene are SSHAT and FNYEAQ (reference sequence). In nucleotides, the CDR3 is TGTGCTAGCAGCTTGGGGCCCGCATATGAAGCTTTCTTT. Translating it yields CASSLGPAYEAFF.

This clonotype was observed many times. The DNA for the CDR3 is TGCGCCAGCAGCTTTGACCCCAATCAGCCCCAGCATTTT. Translating it yields CASSFDPNQPQHF. V gene TRBV5-1 combines with J gene TRBJ1-5; D gene ambiguous. Germline V gene sequence: CDR1 SGHRS, CDR2 YFSETQ. Trimming removed 2 bases from V and 3 bases from J, with 6 bases in between. CDR3 length: 13 residues.

In this sample, this clonotype turned up many times. The genes are TRBV4-1 and TRBJ1-6, with D unresolved. Deletions cut 0 bases from V and 7 bases from J, with 16 bases between. Germline assignment: CDR1 MGHRA and CDR2 YSYEKL. The CDR3 loop spans 17 amino acids. This CDR3 is CASSQEKVAGGNSPLHF. CDR3 DNA: TGCGCCAGCAGCCAAGAAAAGGTGGCTGGTGGAAATTCACCCCTCCACTTT.